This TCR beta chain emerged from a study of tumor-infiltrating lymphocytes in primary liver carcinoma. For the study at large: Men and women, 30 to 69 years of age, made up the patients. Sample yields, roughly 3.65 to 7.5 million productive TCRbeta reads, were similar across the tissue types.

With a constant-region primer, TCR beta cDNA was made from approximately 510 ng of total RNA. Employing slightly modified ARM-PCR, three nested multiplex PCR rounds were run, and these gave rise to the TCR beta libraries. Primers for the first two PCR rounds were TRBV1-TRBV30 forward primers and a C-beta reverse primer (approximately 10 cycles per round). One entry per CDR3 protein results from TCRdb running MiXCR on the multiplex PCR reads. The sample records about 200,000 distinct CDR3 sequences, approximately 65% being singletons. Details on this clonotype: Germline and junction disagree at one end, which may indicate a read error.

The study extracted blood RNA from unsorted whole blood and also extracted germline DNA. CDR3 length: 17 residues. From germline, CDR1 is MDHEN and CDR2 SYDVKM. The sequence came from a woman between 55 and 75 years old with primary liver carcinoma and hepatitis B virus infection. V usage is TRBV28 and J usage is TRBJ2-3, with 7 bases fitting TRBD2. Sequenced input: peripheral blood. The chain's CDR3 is CASSPHRGGRGADTEYF. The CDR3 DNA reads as TGTGCCAGCAGTCCTCACCGGGGCGGGAGAGGGGCAGATACGGAGTATTTT.